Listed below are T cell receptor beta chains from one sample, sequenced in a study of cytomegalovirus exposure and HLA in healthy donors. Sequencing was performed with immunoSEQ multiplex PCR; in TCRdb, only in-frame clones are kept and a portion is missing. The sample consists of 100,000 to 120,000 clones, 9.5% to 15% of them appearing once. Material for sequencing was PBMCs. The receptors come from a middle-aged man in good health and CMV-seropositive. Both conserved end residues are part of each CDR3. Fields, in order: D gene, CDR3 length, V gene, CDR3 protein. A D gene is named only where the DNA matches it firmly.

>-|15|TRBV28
CASSLGSRYTGELFF
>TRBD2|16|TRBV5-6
CASSHGTSGAYNEQFF
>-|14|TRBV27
CASSHTRQGHGYTF
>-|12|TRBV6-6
CASTPGNQPQHF
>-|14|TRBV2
CASSASGPTQPQHF
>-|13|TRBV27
CASSKGHYDEQYF
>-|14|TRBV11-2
CASSLALRLDGYTF
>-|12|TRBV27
CASRGTDYEQYF
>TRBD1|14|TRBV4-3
CASSQGLRGEPQHF
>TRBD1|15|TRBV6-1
CASSLTTGVAETQYF
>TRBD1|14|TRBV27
CASSLMTGATEAFF
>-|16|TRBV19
CASRESGQPNTGELFF
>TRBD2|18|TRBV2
CASSGTSGRADHTDTQYF
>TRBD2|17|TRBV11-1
CASSHNREARRSNIQYF
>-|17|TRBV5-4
CASSLGYASSGANVLTF
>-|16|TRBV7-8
CASSLAGRTVDYGYTF
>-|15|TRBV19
CASSEQGFSYNEQFF
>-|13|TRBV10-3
CAITDSLNTEAFF
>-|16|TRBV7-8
CASTERAQVLGEKLFF
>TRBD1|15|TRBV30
CAWSPGQGHTDTQYF
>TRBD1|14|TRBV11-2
CASSFSTGGGEQYF
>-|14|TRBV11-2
CASSSSGVGYGYTF
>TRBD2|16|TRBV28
CASSSSGIGDTGELFF
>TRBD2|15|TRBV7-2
CASSLDSGRAYEQYF
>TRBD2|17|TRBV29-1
CSAPGLAGGYSYNEQFF
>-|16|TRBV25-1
CASSPLGTTSTDTQYF
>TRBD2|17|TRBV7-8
CASSEVVKREHQETQYF
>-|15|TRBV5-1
CASSLDSGINYGYTF
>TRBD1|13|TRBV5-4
CASRKQGADTQYF
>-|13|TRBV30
CAFSRGANYGYTF
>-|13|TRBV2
CASRSEGTGELFF
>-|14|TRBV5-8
CASSLGQGGETQYF
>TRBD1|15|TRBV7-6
CASSPGTGSSYEQYF